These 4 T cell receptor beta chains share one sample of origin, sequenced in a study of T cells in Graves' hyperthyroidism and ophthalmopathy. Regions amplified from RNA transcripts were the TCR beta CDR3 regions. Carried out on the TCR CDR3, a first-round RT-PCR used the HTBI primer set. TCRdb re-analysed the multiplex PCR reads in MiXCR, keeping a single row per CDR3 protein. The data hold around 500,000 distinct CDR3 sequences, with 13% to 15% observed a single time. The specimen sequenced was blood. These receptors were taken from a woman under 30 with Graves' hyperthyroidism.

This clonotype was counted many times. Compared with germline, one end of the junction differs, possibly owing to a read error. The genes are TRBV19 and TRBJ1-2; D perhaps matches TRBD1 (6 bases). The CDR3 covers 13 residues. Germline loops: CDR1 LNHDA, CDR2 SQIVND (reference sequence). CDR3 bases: TGTGCCAGTAGGATAGACAGGAACTATGGCTACACCTTC. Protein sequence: CASRIDRNYGYTF.

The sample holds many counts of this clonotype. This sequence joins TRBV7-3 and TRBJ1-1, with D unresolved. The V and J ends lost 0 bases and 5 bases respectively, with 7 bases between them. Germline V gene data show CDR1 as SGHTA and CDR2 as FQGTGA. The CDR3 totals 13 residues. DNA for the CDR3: TGTGCCAGCAGCTTAACCCGGGTAACTGAAGCTTTCTTT. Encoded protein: CASSLTRVTEAFF.

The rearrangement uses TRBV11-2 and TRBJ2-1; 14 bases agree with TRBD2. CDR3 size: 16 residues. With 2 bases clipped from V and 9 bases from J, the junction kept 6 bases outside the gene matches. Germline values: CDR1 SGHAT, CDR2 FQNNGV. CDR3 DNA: TGTGCCAGCAGCTTACATCCGGGACTAGCGGGAGTTGAGCAGTTCTTC. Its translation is CASSLHPGLAGVEQFF.

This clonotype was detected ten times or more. The CDR3 bases are TGTGCCAGTGAGAGAAGGGAAAAACTGTTTTTT. This sequence encodes CASERREKLFF. The chain recombines TRBV2 with TRBJ1-4; D not certain. The V gene lost 9 bases and the J gene lost 8 bases, with 10 bases spanning the gap. Germline CDR1 is SNHLY and CDR2 is FYNNEI. This CDR3 spans 11 amino acids.